The present T cell receptor beta chain was sequenced within a study of T cells in Graves' hyperthyroidism and ophthalmopathy. Researchers amplified the TCR beta CDR3 regions from RNA transcripts. HTBI primers were the set used in a first-round RT-PCR of the TCR CDR3. TCRdb redid the calling of the multiplex PCR reads with MiXCR, one entry per CDR3 protein. The sample lists hundreds of thousands of distinct CDR3 sequences; less than 25% were seen once. V lost 2 bases to trimming and J lost 6 bases, with 8 bases between them. The germline gives CDR1 KGHSH, CDR2 LQKENI. The CDR3 has 14 amino acids. The sequence came from a young man with Graves' ophthalmopathy. This rearrangement joins TRBV18 to TRBJ2-6, with a tentative D call TRBD1 (5 bases). The sample taken for sequencing was blood. Here the CDR3 reads CASSPSGQANVLTF. CDR3 nucleotide sequence: TGTGCCAGCTCACCAAGTGGACAGGCCAACGTCCTGACTTTC.